This T cell receptor beta chain is from a study of beta chain features in type 1 diabetes. General study points: It was among patients, rather than healthy donors, that naive, central memory and Treg TCRB repertoires appeared more similar. Lower insertion and higher deletion counts appeared at VDJ junctions in type 1 diabetes patients. Shortening that was moderate but significant affected the TCRB CDR3s of Type 1 diabetes patients in all four CD4+ subsets.

Reverse transcription of all isolated RNA meant that expressed TCRB transcripts were sequenced. Assay used: immunoSEQ multiplex PCR; TCRdb lists only in-frame clones, some missing. This table holds about 350,000 clones, about 20% found once. Germline-derived CDR1 and CDR2 are SGDLS and YYNGEE. The V end was cut by 1 base, the J end by 4 bases, with 10 bases between. The CDR3 has 14 residues. In the case of this clone: Its antigen remains unidentified.

The sequence was collected from a woman between 18 and 29 years old in good health. Material: naive CD4+ T cells from blood. J is TRBJ2-3 and V is TRBV9, with no clear D. Here the CDR3 reads CASSVPTIPDTQYF. The DNA for the CDR3 is TGTGCCAGCAGCGTACCGACAATCCCAGATACGCAGTATTTT.